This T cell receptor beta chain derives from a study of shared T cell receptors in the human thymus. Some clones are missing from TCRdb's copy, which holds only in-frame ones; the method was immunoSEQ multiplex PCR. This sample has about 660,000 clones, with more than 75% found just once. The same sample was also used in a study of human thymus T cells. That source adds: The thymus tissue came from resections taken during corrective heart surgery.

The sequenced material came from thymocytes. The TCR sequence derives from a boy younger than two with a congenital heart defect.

CDR3 sequence: CASSPDRGHNQPQHF. As DNA, the CDR3 is TGTGCCAGCAGCCCCGACAGGGGGCATAATCAGCCCCAGCATTTT. The chain couples TRBV7-2 to TRBJ1-5; 10 positions match TRBD1. Per the germline V gene, CDR1 is SGHTA and CDR2 is FQGNSA. V lost 5 bases, J lost 4 bases, and 5 bases stayed unmatched. The CDR3 has 15 amino acids.